This T cell receptor beta chain was found in a study of cytomegalovirus exposure and HLA in healthy donors. Study conclusions and caveats: It was reported that TCR beta sequences correctly inferred the HLA-A and HLA-B alleles for most subjects.

The PCR had 60 Vbeta and 13 Jbeta primers. Profiled with immunoSEQ multiplex PCR; TCRdb holds only in-frame clones, not every one. Its table records 200,000 to 250,000 clones. Germline CDR1 and CDR2: SNHLY and FYNNEI. This CDR3 spans 14 amino acids. V was trimmed by 4 bases and J by 8 bases, leaving 14 bases between them. About this clone: Its antigen is undetermined.

The J gene is TRBJ1-4, the V gene TRBV2; no definite D call. The source of this sequence is a girl aged 2 to 10 in good health and CMV-seropositive. Sequenced input: PBMCs. Written as DNA, the CDR3 is TGTGCCAGCAGTGTTAGCCGGAGTGGGGAAAAACTGTTTTTT. Translation gives CASSVSRSGEKLFF.